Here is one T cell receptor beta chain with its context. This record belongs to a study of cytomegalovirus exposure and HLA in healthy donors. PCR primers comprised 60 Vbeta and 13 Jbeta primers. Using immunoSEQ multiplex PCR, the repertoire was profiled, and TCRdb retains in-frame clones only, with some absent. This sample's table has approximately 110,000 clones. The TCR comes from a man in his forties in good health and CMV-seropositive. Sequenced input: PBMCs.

The DNA of the CDR3 is TGTGCCAGCAGCTTAAATCCTCCAGGAGCGGGCACTGAAGCTTTCTTT. This translates into CASSLNPPGAGTEAFF. The rearrangement uses TRBV7-3 and TRBJ1-1; no clear D. From germline, CDR1 is SGHTA and CDR2 FQGTGA. V was clipped by 1 base and J by 4 bases, with 16 bases between them. CDR3 size: 16 residues.